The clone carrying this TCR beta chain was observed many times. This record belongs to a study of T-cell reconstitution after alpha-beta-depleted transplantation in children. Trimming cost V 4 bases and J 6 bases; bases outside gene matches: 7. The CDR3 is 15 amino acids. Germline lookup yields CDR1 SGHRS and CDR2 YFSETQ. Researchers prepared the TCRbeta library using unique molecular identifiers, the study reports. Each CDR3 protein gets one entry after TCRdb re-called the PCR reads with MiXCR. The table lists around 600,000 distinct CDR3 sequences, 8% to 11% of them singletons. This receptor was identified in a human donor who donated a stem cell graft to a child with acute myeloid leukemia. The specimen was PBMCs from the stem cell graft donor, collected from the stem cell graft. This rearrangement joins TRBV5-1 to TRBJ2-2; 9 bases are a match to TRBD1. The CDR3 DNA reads TGCGCCAGCAGCGGAACAGGGGGCGCATCCGGGGAGCTGTTTTTT. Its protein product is CASSGTGGASGELFF. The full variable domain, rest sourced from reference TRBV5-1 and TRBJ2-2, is KAGVTQTPRYLIKTRGQQVTLSCSPISGHRSVSWYQQTPGQGLQFLFEYFSETQRNKGNFPGRFSGRQFSNSRSEMNVSTLELGDSALYLCASSGTGGASGELFFGEGSRLTVL.